This TCR beta chain is from a study of human T cells and chemical hapten exposure. On the study more broadly: Small pooled library volume differences chiefly drove per-sample TCR yield variation. Findings and caveats of the study: Versus controls, expanded TCRs had significantly more large CDR3 similarity clusters.

TCRdb passed the RACE reads through MiXCR, listing each CDR3 protein once. The data contain almost 40,000 distinct CDR3 sequences, about 7.6% of them singletons. Time point given: pre-sensitization, week 0. This sample's treatment: therapeutic diphenylcyclopropenone sensitization with weekly scalp DPC. With V trimmed by 5 bases and J by 8 bases, 11 bases remained unmatched. Germline values: CDR1 DFQATT, CDR2 SNEGSKA (reference sequence). The CDR3 has 15 amino acids. This clonotype was detected many times. Its antigen is still unknown. This material consisted of whole blood, taken in connection with sensitization to the hapten diphenylcyclopropenone (DPC). The chain has TRBV20-1 and TRBJ2-3; 12 bases fit TRBD2. The sequence was collected from a woman in her forties or fifties with alopecia areata. Some clones in this sample may be carry-over from other donors' samples. The CDR3 loop reads CSAGNLAGGPGTQYF. CDR3 sequence (DNA): TGCAGTGCTGGGAACCTAGCGGGAGGGCCGGGTACGCAGTATTTT.